These T cell receptor beta chains were read from a single sample in a study of regulatory T cells in long-lasting Graves disease. MiXCR, run by TCRdb on the multiplex PCR reads, gives a single entry per CDR3 protein. Among roughly 610,000 distinct CDR3 sequences, roughly 15% were seen once, and the ten largest hold around 19%. This sample was shared with a second study, whose subject was T cells in Graves' hyperthyroidism and ophthalmopathy.

Sequencing was performed on peripheral blood mononuclear cells (PBMCs), taken at new diagnosis, from a patient treated with antithyroid drugs. The source of these receptors is a woman younger than 45 with Graves disease. The CDR3 runs from the conserved cysteine through the conserved F or W. D genes are given only for firm matches. The size of a clone is reported for some rows only, either as once, few or many, or as a class for expanded clones.

V gene: TRBV30; D gene: NA; J gene: TRBJ2-7; clone size: few; CDR3 protein: CAWAPQSYEQYF; CDR3 DNA: TGTGCCTGGGCTCCACAGTCCTACGAGCAGTACTTC
V gene: TRBV5-6; D gene: NA; J gene: TRBJ2-1; clone size: NA; CDR3 protein: CASSPADGIGFF; CDR3 DNA: TGTGCCAGCAGCCCCGCGGACGGTATAGGCTTCTTC
V gene: TRBV7-7; D gene: NA; J gene: TRBJ2-5; clone size: many; CDR3 protein: CASSLNALGETQYF; CDR3 DNA: TGTGCTAGCAGCCTTAATGCTCTGGGCGAGACCCAGTACTTC
V gene: TRBV2; D gene: NA; J gene: TRBJ2-7; clone size: many; CDR3 protein: CATSPGYEQYF; CDR3 DNA: TGTGCCACATCTCCAGGTTACGAGCAGTACTTC
V gene: TRBV7-2; D gene: NA; J gene: TRBJ2-1; clone size: NA; CDR3 protein: CASSIDSYNEQFF; CDR3 DNA: TGTGCCAGCAGCATTGACAGCTACAATGAGCAGTTCTTC
V gene: TRBV27; D gene: NA; J gene: TRBJ1-6; clone size: many; CDR3 protein: CASSSQVFWNSPLHF; CDR3 DNA: TGTGCCAGCAGCTCACAGGTCTTTTGGAATTCACCCCTCCACTTT
V gene: TRBV4-1; D gene: NA; J gene: TRBJ1-6; clone size: NA; CDR3 protein: CASSQLGAVSPLHF; CDR3 DNA: TGCGCCAGCAGCCAACTGGGGGCGGTTTCACCCCTCCACTTT
V gene: TRBV7-2; D gene: NA; J gene: TRBJ2-1; clone size: many; CDR3 protein: CASSIRRTDSYNEQFF; CDR3 DNA: TGTGCCAGCAGCATACGTCGGACGGATTCCTACAATGAGCAGTTCTTC
V gene: TRBV7-9; D gene: NA; J gene: TRBJ2-2; clone size: few; CDR3 protein: CASSFRGSGRGNTGELFF; CDR3 DNA: TGTGCCAGCAGCTTCCGAGGCTCGGGACGGGGTAACACCGGGGAGCTGTTTTTT
V gene: TRBV15; D gene: NA; J gene: TRBJ1-1; clone size: many; CDR3 protein: CATNSGKAFF; CDR3 DNA: TGTGCCACCAATTCAGGGAAAGCTTTCTTT
V gene: TRBV15; D gene: NA; J gene: TRBJ1-5; clone size: many; CDR3 protein: CATSREGYQPQHF; CDR3 DNA: TGTGCCACCAGCAGAGAAGGGTACCAGCCCCAGCATTTT
V gene: TRBV13; D gene: TRBD1; J gene: TRBJ1-4; clone size: NA; CDR3 protein: CASSLGQGGNEKLFF; CDR3 DNA: TGTGCCAGCAGCTTGGGACAGGGAGGGAATGAAAAACTGTTTTTT
V gene: TRBV3-1; D gene: NA; J gene: TRBJ2-1; clone size: many; CDR3 protein: CASSARGLGNEQFF; CDR3 DNA: TGTGCCAGCAGCGCCCGGGGCTTAGGCAATGAGCAGTTCTTC
V gene: TRBV24-1; D gene: TRBD2; J gene: TRBJ2-3; clone size: NA; CDR3 protein: CATSDLRLAGSDTQYF; CDR3 DNA: TGTGCCACCAGTGATTTAAGGCTAGCGGGTTCAGATACGCAGTATTTT
V gene: TRBV5-8; D gene: NA; J gene: TRBJ1-5; clone size: many; CDR3 protein: CASSLRGYFNQPQHF; CDR3 DNA: TGTGCCAGCAGCTTGCGAGGTTACTTCAATCAGCCCCAGCATTTT
V gene: TRBV12-3/TRBV12-4; D gene: TRBD1; J gene: TRBJ1-2; clone size: many; CDR3 protein: CAIGRTGNYGYTF; CDR3 DNA: TGTGCCATCGGGAGGACAGGGAACTATGGCTACACCTTC
V gene: TRBV6-1; D gene: NA; J gene: TRBJ2-7; clone size: few; CDR3 protein: CAAVQGAYEQYF; CDR3 DNA: TGTGCCGCGGTCCAGGGAGCCTACGAGCAGTACTTC
V gene: TRBV7-9; D gene: NA; J gene: TRBJ1-5; clone size: many; CDR3 protein: CASSFGGPNQPQHF; CDR3 DNA: TGTGCCAGCAGCTTTGGGGGTCCCAATCAGCCCCAGCATTTT
V gene: TRBV4-2; D gene: TRBD1; J gene: TRBJ1-5; clone size: few; CDR3 protein: CASSQDSGTGRLPQHF; CDR3 DNA: TGTGCCAGCAGCCAAGACTCCGGGACAGGTCGTCTGCCCCAGCATTTT
V gene: TRBV7-2; D gene: NA; J gene: TRBJ1-2; clone size: NA; CDR3 protein: CASSLPPGGYGYTF; CDR3 DNA: TGTGCCAGCAGCTTACCCCCAGGCGGCTATGGCTACACCTTC
V gene: TRBV6-2/TRBV6-3; D gene: NA; J gene: TRBJ1-5; clone size: few; CDR3 protein: CASSSPRQPQHF; CDR3 DNA: TGTGCCAGCAGCTCCCCCCGACAGCCCCAGCATTTT
V gene: TRBV7-8; D gene: TRBD2; J gene: TRBJ2-5; clone size: NA; CDR3 protein: CASSLAAGETSKETQYF; CDR3 DNA: TGTGCCAGCAGCTTAGCGGCGGGGGAGACGTCCAAAGAGACCCAGTACTTC
V gene: TRBV2; D gene: NA; J gene: TRBJ2-1; clone size: many; CDR3 protein: CASQETNSYNEQFF; CDR3 DNA: TGTGCCAGCCAGGAGACTAACTCCTACAATGAGCAGTTCTTC
V gene: TRBV20-1; D gene: NA; J gene: TRBJ2-3; clone size: few; CDR3 protein: CSARDILGSTDTQYF; CDR3 DNA: TGCAGTGCTAGAGATATACTAGGGAGCACAGATACGCAGTATTTT
V gene: TRBV27; D gene: TRBD2; J gene: TRBJ2-5; clone size: many; CDR3 protein: CASQRPGTSGLETQYF; CDR3 DNA: TGTGCCAGCCAAAGGCCCGGGACTAGCGGCTTAGAGACCCAGTACTTC
V gene: TRBV28; D gene: TRBD1; J gene: TRBJ1-4; clone size: many; CDR3 protein: CASSLWGTVSLNEKLFF; CDR3 DNA: TGTGCCAGCAGTTTATGGGGGACAGTCTCACTTAATGAAAAACTGTTTTTT
V gene: TRBV3-1; D gene: NA; J gene: TRBJ2-7; clone size: NA; CDR3 protein: CASSTGNSYEQYF; CDR3 DNA: TGTGCCAGCAGTACAGGGAACTCCTACGAGCAGTACTTC
V gene: TRBV6-1; D gene: NA; J gene: TRBJ2-1; clone size: many; CDR3 protein: CASGTPPYNEQFF; CDR3 DNA: TGTGCCAGCGGGACACCACCCTACAATGAGCAGTTCTTC
V gene: TRBV29-1; D gene: NA; J gene: TRBJ2-1; clone size: NA; CDR3 protein: CSVAAATRGNEQFF; CDR3 DNA: TGCAGCGTTGCGGCAGCTACTCGAGGGAATGAGCAGTTCTTC
V gene: TRBV7-9; D gene: NA; J gene: TRBJ2-5; clone size: many; CDR3 protein: CASSLGRSQETQYF; CDR3 DNA: TGTGCCAGCAGCTTAGGGCGGTCCCAAGAGACCCAGTACTTC
V gene: TRBV20-1; D gene: NA; J gene: TRBJ2-2; clone size: once; CDR3 protein: CSPLKNTGELFF; CDR3 DNA: TGCAGTCCTTTGAAGAACACCGGGGAGCTGTTTTTT
V gene: TRBV9; D gene: TRBD2; J gene: TRBJ2-7; clone size: many; CDR3 protein: CASSDGLAGETPYEQYF; CDR3 DNA: TGTGCCAGCAGCGATGGACTAGCGGGAGAAACACCCTACGAGCAGTACTTC
V gene: TRBV7-9; D gene: TRBD1; J gene: TRBJ2-4; clone size: few; CDR3 protein: CATSIGTDQGIQYF; CDR3 DNA: TGTGCCACCTCAATCGGGACAGATCAGGGCATTCAGTACTTC
V gene: TRBV28; D gene: TRBD1; J gene: TRBJ2-7; clone size: many; CDR3 protein: CASSHYPGQGVREQYF; CDR3 DNA: TGTGCCAGCAGCCACTACCCGGGACAGGGAGTTCGCGAGCAGTACTTC
V gene: TRBV30; D gene: TRBD2; J gene: TRBJ2-4; clone size: once; CDR3 protein: CAWSGLAAYGALAKNIQYF; CDR3 DNA: TGTGCCTGGTCGGGACTAGCGGCTTATGGGGCATTAGCCAAAAACATTCAGTACTTC
V gene: TRBV28; D gene: NA; J gene: TRBJ1-2; clone size: many; CDR3 protein: CASSPSIRGGDTF; CDR3 DNA: TGTGCCAGCAGTCCCTCGATCCGTGGGGGCGACACCTTC
V gene: TRBV19; D gene: NA; J gene: TRBJ2-6; clone size: few; CDR3 protein: CASSIPGTGANVLTF; CDR3 DNA: TGTGCCAGTAGTATCCCGGGAACTGGGGCCAACGTCCTGACTTTC